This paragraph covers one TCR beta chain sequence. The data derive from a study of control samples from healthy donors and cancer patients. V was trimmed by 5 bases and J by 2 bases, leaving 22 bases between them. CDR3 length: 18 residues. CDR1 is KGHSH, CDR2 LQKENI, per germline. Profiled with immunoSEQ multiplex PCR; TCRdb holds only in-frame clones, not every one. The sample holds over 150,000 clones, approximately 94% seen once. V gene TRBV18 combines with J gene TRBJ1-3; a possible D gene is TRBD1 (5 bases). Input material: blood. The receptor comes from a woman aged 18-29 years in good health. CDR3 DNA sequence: TGTGCCAGCTCATTAGCCACTCCTCGCGGGGGGACTGGAAACACCATATATTTT. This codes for CASSLATPRGGTGNTIYF.